Each of the 14 T cell receptor beta chains below was sequenced from the same sample in a study of T cell responses to AZD1222 COVID-19 vaccine. Profiling relied on immunoSEQ multiplex PCR, and the TCRdb table lists in-frame clones only, not all of them. The sample holds around 140,000 clones. The sequenced material came from peripheral blood. These receptors were taken from an adult in good health.

The chain couples TRBV2 to TRBJ2-7; D not resolved. CDR1 and CDR2 from the germline V gene are SNHLY and FYNNEI. There are 14 residues in the CDR3. Trimming cost V 3 bases and J 4 bases, with 13 bases left between them. The CDR3 region is CASSDSQTGYEQYF. The CDR3 nucleotides are TGTGCCAGCAGTGATTCGCAAACCGGGTACGAGCAGTACTTC.

CDR3 sequence reads: CASSRLRQGSNQPQHF. For the CDR3, the DNA is TGTGCCAGCTCACGCTTACGACAGGGGTCGAATCAGCCCCAGCATTTT. The rearrangement uses TRBV18 and TRBJ1-5; TRBD1 agrees at 8 bases. CDR1 KGHSH and CDR2 LQKENI come from the germline V gene. This CDR3 is built from 16 residues. The V gene end was trimmed by 4 bases and the J gene end by 4 bases; junction bases not matched to a gene: 9.

This chain uses TRBV6-5 with TRBJ1-2, with 9 positions matching TRBD1. With V trimmed by 0 bases and J by 7 bases, 6 bases remained unmatched. Per germline, CDR1 MNHEY and CDR2 SVGAGI. This CDR3 is 15 amino acids long. CDR3 bases: TGTGCCAGCAGTTACTCGGGGACAGGGTACGGTGGCTACACCTTC. Amino acid sequence: CASSYSGTGYGGYTF.

This rearrangement joins TRBV3-1 (or the pseudogene TRBV3-2) to TRBJ2-1; no reliable D call. Germline V gives CDR1 LGHDT, CDR2 YNNKEL (reference sequence). Trimming removed 0 bases at V and 7 bases at J, with 10 bases between. There are 14 residues in the CDR3. The CDR3 coding sequence is TGTGCCAGCAGCCAAGATTGGGCCGGGAATGAGCAGTTCTTC. Translation gives CASSQDWAGNEQFF.

A note on this clone: Different DNA sequences within this sample yield the same CDR3. V is TRBV6-5 and J is TRBJ1-2; 8 bases align to TRBD1. CDR3 length equals 14 residues. Germline CDR1 is MNHEY and CDR2 is SVGAGI. The V and J ends lost 5 bases and 4 bases, in that order; junction bases with no gene match: 6. The CDR3 reads CASSPDRGIYGYTF. For the CDR3, the DNA is TGTGCCAGCAGTCCCGACAGGGGAATCTATGGCTACACCTTC.

The chain employs TRBV7-6 and TRBJ1-1; D not certain. Trimming removed 5 bases at V and 1 base at J, with 11 bases between. CDR3 size: 14 residues. Per the germline V gene, CDR1 is SGHVS and CDR2 is FNYEAQ. The CDR3 spells CASSKFAGNTEAFF. CDR3 bases: TGTGCCAGCAGCAAGTTTGCGGGGAACACTGAAGCTTTCTTT.

This chain links TRBV2 with TRBJ2-6; 10 bases agree with TRBD1. The V and J ends lost 3 bases and 11 bases, in that order; junction bases with no gene match: 16. The CDR3 has 18 amino acids. Germline V gene sequence: CDR1 SNHLY, CDR2 FYNNEI. This chain's CDR3 is CASSEGIGTGVFGDVLTF. The CDR3 DNA reads as TGTGCCAGCAGTGAGGGTATAGGGACAGGGGTTTTTGGTGACGTCCTGACTTTC.

The chain uses TRBV7-2 and TRBJ1-1; 9 nucleotides match TRBD1. V lost 5 bases to trimming and J lost 5 bases; unmatched junction nucleotides: 9. Germline CDR1 reads SGHTA; CDR2 reads FQGNSA. This CDR3 has 15 residues. Here the CDR3 DNA reads TGTGCCAGCAGCCCAGGGGGGACAGGGCGGACTGAAGCTTTCTTT. Translating it yields CASSPGGTGRTEAFF.

The chain couples TRBV2 to TRBJ1-5; 9 nucleotides agree with TRBD1. CDR3 size: 15 residues. Germline V gene lookup returns CDR1 SNHLY and CDR2 FYNNEI. V lost 4 bases, J lost 1 base, and 2 bases stayed unmatched. The CDR3 DNA is TGTGCCAGCAGTGGCACAGGGGGCAGCAATCAGCCCCAGCATTTT. Translating it yields CASSGTGGSNQPQHF.

The chain has TRBV19 and TRBJ1-1; D gene unclear. Trimming took off 7 bases at V and 3 bases at J, with 12 bases between the two ends. The CDR3 contains 13 residues. CDR1 and CDR2 from the germline V gene are LNHDA and SQIVND (reference sequence). Written as DNA, the CDR3 is TGTGCCAGTAATGGAGTGGGAGACACTGAAGCTTTCTTT. Encoded protein: CASNGVGDTEAFF.

The J gene is TRBJ1-4, the V gene TRBV13, with D unclear. V lost 5 bases to trimming and J lost 7 bases, with 17 bases between them. This CDR3 comprises 15 residues. CDR1 is PRHDT, CDR2 FYEKMQ, per germline (reference sequence). The CDR3 reads CASSRRALQGEKLFF. DNA of the CDR3: TGTGCCAGCAGCCGAAGGGCACTTCAAGGTGAAAAACTGTTTTTT.

The J gene is TRBJ1-4, the V gene TRBV4-1; TRBD1 matches at 7 bases. J was trimmed by 1 base and V by 5 bases; bases with no gene match: 13. This CDR3 has 18 amino acids. Germline values: CDR1 MGHRA, CDR2 YSYEKL. CDR3 sequence (DNA): TGCGCCAGCAGCGGGGGAACAGGGGCATGGGTAACTAATGAAAAACTGTTTTTT. Its protein product is CASSGGTGAWVTNEKLFF.

The genes are TRBV3-1 (or the pseudogene TRBV3-2) and TRBJ2-1, with D unresolved. The CDR3 runs to 12 residues. V was trimmed by 5 bases and J by 10 bases, leaving 12 bases between them. CDR1 is LGHDT and CDR2 is YNNKEL in the germline V gene (reference sequence). DNA of the CDR3: TGTGCCAGCAGCTCCGGTGCCTCCGAGCAGTTCTTC. Protein product: CASSSGASEQFF.

The chain uses TRBV7-3 and TRBJ1-1; no firm D call. Germline values: CDR1 SGHTA, CDR2 FQGTGA. The CDR3 covers 13 residues. V dropped 1 base and J dropped 2 bases, with 5 bases sitting between them. CDR3 in amino acids: CASSLNINTEAFF. In nucleotides, the CDR3 is TGTGCCAGCAGCTTAAACATTAACACTGAAGCTTTCTTT.